The TCR beta chain under discussion was sequenced for a study of regulatory T cells in long-lasting Graves disease. General study points: Researchers reported studying only peripheral blood, not thyroid tissue.

Time point meaning: newly diagnosed GD, antithyroid drugs for less than 3 months. Researchers made the TCR library from RNA that was extracted from PBMCs. TCR beta libraries were built with iRepertoire HTBI primers and Arm-PCR of CDR3 regions. TCRdb processed the multiplex PCR reads anew with MiXCR; each CDR3 protein has one entry. The sample lists more than 450,000 distinct CDR3 sequences, 16% seen once, with 12% in the top ten. This clonotype was seen ten or more times. The antigen remains unidentified. Trimming removed 5 bases at V and 4 bases at J, with 12 bases between. CDR1 SGHTA and CDR2 FQGTGA come from the germline V gene. The CDR3 runs to 13 residues. These sequences were also reported in another study, on T cells in Graves' hyperthyroidism and ophthalmopathy.

This clonotype was obtained from a man in his forties or fifties with Graves disease. The chain links TRBV7-3 to TRBJ2-7; TRBD1 is a possible D gene (6 bases). Specimen: peripheral blood mononuclear cells (PBMCs), collected at new diagnosis, from a patient treated with antithyroid drugs. The CDR3 coding sequence is TGTGCCAGCAGCCCAACGAGGGGGTACGAGCAGTACTTC. Translation: CASSPTRGYEQYF.